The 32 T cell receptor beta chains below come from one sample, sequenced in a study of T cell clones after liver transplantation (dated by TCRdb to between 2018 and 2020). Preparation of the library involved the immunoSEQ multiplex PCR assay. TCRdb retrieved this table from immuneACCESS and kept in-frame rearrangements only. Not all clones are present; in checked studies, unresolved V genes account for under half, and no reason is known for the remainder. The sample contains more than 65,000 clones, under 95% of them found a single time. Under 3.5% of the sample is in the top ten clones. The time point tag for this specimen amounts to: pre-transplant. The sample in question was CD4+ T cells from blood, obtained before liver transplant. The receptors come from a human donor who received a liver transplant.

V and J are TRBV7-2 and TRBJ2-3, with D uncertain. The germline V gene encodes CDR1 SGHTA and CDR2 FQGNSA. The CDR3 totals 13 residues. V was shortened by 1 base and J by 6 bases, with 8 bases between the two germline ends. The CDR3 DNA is TGTGCCAGCAGCTTAGGACCCCAGGATACGCAGTATTTT. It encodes CASSLGPQDTQYF.

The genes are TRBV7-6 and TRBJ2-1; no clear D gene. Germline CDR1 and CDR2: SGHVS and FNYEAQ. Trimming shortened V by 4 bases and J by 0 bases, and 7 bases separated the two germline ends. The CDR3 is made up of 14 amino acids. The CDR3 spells CASSSTNSYNEQFF. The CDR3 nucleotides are TGTGCCAGCAGCTCCACTAACTCCTACAATGAGCAGTTCTTC. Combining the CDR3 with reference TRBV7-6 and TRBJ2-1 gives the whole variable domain GAGVSQSPRYKVTKRGQDVALRCDPISGHVSLYWYRQALGQGPEFLTYFNYEAQQDKSGLPNDRFSAERPEGSISTLTIQRTEQRDSAMYRCASSSTNSYNEQFFGPGTRLTVL.

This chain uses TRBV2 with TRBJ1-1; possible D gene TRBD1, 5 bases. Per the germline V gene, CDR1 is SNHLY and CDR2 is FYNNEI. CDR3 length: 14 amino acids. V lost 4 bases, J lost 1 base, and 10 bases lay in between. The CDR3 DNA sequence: TGTGCCAGCAGTGTAGGGGAAGCGAACACTGAAGCTTTCTTT. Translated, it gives CASSVGEANTEAFF. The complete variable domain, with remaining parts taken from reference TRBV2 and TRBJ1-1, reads EPEVTQTPSHQVTQMGQEVILRCVPISNHLYFYWYRQILGQKVEFLVSFYNNEISEKSEIFDDQFSVERPDGSNFTLKIRSTKLEDSAMYFCASSVGEANTEAFFGQGTRLTVV.

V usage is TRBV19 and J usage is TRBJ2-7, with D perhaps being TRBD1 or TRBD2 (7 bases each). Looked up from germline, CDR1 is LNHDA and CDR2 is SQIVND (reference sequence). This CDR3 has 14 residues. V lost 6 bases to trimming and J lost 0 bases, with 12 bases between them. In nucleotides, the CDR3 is TGTGCCAGTAGGAGCAGGGGGGGCTCCTACGAGCAGTACTTC. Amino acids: CASRSRGGSYEQYF. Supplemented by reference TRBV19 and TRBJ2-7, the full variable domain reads DGGITQSPKYLFRKEGQNVTLSCEQNLNHDAMYWYRQDPGQGLRLIYYSQIVNDFQKGDIAEGYSVSREKKESFPLTVTSAQKNPTAFYLCASRSRGGSYEQYFGPGTRLTVT.

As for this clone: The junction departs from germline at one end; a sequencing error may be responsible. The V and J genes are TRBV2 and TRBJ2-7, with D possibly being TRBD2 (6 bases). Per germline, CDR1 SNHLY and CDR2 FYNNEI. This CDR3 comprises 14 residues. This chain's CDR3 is CASSTRDLTWRVPF. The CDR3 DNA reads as TGTGCCAGCAGTACCCGGGACCTAACGTGGAGGGTTCCTTTC.

This CDR3 reads CSFLTGRNTEAFF. In DNA form, the CDR3 reads TGCAGCTTCCTGACAGGGCGGAACACTGAAGCTTTCTTT. This chain uses TRBV29-1 with TRBJ1-1; TRBD1 matches at 7 bases. J was trimmed by 1 base and V by 8 bases; bases with no gene match: 7. The CDR3 spans 13 residues. Germline values: CDR1 SQVTM, CDR2 ANQGSEA.

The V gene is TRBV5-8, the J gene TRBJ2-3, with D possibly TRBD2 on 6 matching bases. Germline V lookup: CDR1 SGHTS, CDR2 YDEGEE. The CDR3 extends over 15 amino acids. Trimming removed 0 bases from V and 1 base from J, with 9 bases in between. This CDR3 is CASSLVLAGTDTQYF. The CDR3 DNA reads TGTGCCAGCAGCTTGGTCTTAGCGGGCACAGATACGCAGTATTTT. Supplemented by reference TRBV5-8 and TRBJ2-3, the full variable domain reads EAGVTQSPTHLIKTRGQQATLRCSPISGHTSVYWYQQALGLGLQFLLWYDEGEERNRGNFPPRFSGRQFPNYSSELNVNALELEDSALYLCASSLVLAGTDTQYFGPGTRLTVL.

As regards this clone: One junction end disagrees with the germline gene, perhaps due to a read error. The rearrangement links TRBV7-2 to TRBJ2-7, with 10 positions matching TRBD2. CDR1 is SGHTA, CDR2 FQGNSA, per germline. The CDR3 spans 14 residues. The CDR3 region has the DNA TGTGCCAGCAGCGTAGCGGGAGGTCCCTACGAGCAGTACTTC. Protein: CASSVAGGPYEQYF.

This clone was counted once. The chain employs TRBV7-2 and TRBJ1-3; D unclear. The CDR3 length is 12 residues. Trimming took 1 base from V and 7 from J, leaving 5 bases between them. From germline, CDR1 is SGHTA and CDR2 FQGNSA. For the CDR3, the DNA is TGTGCCAGCAGCTTAGAAAGGAACACCATATATTTT. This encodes CASSLERNTIYF.

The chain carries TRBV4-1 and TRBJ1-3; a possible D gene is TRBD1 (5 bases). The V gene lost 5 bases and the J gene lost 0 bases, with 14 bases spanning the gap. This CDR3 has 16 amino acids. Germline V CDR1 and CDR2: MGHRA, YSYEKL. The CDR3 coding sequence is TGCGCCAGCAGCAGGGGCGGGCCTTTCTCTGGAAACACCATATATTTT. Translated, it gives CASSRGGPFSGNTIYF.

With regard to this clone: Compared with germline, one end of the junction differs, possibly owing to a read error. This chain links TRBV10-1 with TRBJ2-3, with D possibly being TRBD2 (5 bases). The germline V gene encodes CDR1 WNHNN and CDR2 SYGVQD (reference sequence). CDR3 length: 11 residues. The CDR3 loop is CASSGSGASFF. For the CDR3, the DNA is TGCGCCAGCAGTGGGAGCGGCGCCAGTTTCTTT.

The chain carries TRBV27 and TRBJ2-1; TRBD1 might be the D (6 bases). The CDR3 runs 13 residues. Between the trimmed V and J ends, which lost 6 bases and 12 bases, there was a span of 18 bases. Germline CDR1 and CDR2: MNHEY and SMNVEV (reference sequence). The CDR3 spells CASSLTGGFGQFF. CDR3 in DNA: TGTGCCAGCAGCCTGACAGGTGGTTTTGGGCAGTTCTTC.

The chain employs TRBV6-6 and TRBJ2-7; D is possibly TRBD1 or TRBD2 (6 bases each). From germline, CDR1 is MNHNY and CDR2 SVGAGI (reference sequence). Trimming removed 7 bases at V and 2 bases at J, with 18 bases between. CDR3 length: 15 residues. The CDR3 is CASTQSRGEPYEQYF. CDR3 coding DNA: TGTGCCAGCACCCAATCAAGGGGGGAACCCTACGAGCAGTACTTC.

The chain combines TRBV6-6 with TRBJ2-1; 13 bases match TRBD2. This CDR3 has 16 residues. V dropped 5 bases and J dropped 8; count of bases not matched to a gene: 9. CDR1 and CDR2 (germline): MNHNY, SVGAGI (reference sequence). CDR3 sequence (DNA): TGTGCCAGCAGTCCCCGGACTAGCGGGAGAGGCTATGAGCAGTTCTTC. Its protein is CASSPRTSGRGYEQFF.

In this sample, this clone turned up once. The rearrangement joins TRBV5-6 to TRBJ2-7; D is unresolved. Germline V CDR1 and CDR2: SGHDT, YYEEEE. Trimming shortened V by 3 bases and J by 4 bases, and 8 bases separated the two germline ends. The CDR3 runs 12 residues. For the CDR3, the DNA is TGTGCCAGCAGCTCCCTAGGTTACGAGCAGTACTTC. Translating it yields CASSSLGYEQYF. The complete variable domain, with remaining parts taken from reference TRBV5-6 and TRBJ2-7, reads DAGVTQSPTHLIKTRGQQVTLRCSPKSGHDTVSWYQQALGQGPQFIFQYYEEEERQRGNFPDRFSGHQFPNYSSELNVNALLLGDSALYLCASSSLGYEQYFGPGTRLTVT.

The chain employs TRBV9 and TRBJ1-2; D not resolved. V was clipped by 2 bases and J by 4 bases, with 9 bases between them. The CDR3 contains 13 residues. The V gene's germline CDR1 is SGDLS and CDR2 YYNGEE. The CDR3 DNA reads TGTGCCAGCAGCGTGTCGGACGGCTATGGCTACACCTTC. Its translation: CASSVSDGYGYTF.

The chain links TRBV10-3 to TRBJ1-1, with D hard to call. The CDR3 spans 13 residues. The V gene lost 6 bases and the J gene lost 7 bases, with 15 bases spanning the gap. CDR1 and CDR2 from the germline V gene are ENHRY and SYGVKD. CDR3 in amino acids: CAISPGAHREAFF. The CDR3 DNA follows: TGTGCCATCAGCCCTGGAGCCCACCGTGAAGCTTTCTTT.

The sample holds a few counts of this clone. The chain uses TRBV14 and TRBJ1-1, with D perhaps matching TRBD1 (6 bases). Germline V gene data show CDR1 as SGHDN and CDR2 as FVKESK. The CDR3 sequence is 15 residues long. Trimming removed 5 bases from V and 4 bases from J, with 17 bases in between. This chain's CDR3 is CASSREQGLVTEAFF. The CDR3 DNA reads TGTGCCAGCAGCAGAGAACAGGGTCTGGTCACTGAAGCTTTCTTT.

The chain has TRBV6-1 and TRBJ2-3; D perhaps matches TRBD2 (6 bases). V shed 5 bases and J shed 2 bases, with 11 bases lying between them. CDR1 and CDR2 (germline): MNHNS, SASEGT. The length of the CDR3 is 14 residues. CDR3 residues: CASSLAVPTDTQYF. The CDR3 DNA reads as TGTGCCAGCAGTTTAGCGGTTCCCACAGATACGCAGTATTTT.

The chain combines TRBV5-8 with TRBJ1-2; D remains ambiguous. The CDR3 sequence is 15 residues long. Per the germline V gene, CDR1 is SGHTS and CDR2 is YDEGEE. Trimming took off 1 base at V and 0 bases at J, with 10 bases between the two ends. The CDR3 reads CASSLNRFANYGYTF. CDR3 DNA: TGTGCCAGCAGCTTGAACCGGTTTGCTAACTATGGCTACACCTTC.

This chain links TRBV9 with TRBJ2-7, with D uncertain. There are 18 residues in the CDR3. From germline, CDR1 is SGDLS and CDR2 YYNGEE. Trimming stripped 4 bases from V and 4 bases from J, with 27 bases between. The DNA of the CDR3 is TGTGCCAGCAGCAGAACCGCCTCCGGGCCGGGTCCCCGGTACGAGCAGTACTTC. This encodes CASSRTASGPGPRYEQYF.

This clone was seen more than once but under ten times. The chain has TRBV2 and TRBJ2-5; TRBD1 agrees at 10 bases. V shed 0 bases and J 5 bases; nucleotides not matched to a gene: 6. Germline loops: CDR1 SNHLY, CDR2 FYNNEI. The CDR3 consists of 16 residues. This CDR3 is CASSEAFGTGDETQYF. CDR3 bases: TGTGCCAGCAGTGAAGCCTTCGGGACAGGGGACGAGACCCAGTACTTC. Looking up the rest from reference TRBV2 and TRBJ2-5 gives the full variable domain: EPEVTQTPSHQVTQMGQEVILRCVPISNHLYFYWYRQILGQKVEFLVSFYNNEISEKSEIFDDQFSVERPDGSNFTLKIRSTKLEDSAMYFCASSEAFGTGDETQYFGPGTRLLVL.

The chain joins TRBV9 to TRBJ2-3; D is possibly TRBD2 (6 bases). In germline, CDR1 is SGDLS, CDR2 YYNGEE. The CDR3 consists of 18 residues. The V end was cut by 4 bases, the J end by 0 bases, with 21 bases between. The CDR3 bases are TGTGCCAGCAGCCCCCGGAGCCCCACTAGCTCGAGCACAGATACGCAGTATTTT. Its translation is CASSPRSPTSSSTDTQYF.

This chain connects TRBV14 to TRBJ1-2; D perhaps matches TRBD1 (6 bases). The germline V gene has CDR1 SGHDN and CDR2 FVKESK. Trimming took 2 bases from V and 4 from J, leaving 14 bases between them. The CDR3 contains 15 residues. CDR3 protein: CASSQLDSETYGYTF. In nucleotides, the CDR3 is TGTGCCAGCAGCCAACTGGACAGCGAAACCTATGGCTACACCTTC.

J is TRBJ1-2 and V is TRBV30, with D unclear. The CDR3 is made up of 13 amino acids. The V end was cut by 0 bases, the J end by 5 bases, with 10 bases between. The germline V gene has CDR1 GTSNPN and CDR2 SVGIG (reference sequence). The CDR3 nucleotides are TGTGCCTGGAGTGTCCTCGGAGGGTATGGCTACACCTTC. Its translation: CAWSVLGGYGYTF.

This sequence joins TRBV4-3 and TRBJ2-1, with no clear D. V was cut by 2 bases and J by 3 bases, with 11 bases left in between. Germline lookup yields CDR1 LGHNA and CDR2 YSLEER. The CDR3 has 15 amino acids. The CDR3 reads CASSQIQLNYNEQFF. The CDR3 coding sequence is TGCGCCAGCAGCCAAATACAGCTGAACTACAATGAGCAGTTCTTC.

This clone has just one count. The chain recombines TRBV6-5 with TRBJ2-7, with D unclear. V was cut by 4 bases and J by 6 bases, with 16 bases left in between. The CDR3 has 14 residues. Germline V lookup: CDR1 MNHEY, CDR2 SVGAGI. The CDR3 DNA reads TGTGCCAGCAGTTCCATAATCGGAGCAAGCGAGCAGTACTTC. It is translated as CASSSIIGASEQYF.

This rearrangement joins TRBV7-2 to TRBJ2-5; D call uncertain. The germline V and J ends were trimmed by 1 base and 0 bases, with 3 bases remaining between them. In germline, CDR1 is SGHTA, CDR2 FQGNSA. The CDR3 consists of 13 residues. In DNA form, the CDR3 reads TGTGCCAGCAGCTTAGAGTACCAAGAGACCCAGTACTTC. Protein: CASSLEYQETQYF.

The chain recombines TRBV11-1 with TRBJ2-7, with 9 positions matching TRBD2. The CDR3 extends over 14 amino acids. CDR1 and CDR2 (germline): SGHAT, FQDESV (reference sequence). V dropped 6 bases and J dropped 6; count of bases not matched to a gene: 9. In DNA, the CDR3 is TGTGCCAGCAGTCAGGGACTAGCCGTAAGCGAGCAGTACTTC. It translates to CASSQGLAVSEQYF.

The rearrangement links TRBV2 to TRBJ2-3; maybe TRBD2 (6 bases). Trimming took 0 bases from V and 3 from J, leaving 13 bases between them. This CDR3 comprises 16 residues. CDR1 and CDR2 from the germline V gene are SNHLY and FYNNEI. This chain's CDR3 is CASSEALYGSTDTQYF. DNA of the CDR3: TGTGCCAGCAGTGAAGCGCTTTACGGGAGTACAGATACGCAGTATTTT. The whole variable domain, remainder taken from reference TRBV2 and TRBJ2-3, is EPEVTQTPSHQVTQMGQEVILRCVPISNHLYFYWYRQILGQKVEFLVSFYNNEISEKSEIFDDQFSVERPDGSNFTLKIRSTKLEDSAMYFCASSEALYGSTDTQYFGPGTRLTVL.

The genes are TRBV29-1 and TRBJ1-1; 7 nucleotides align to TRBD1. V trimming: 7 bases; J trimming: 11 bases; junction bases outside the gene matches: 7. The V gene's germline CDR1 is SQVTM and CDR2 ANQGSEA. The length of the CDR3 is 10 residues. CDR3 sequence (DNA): TGCAGCGCCGGACAGGCGGTGGCTTTCTTT. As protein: CSAGQAVAFF.

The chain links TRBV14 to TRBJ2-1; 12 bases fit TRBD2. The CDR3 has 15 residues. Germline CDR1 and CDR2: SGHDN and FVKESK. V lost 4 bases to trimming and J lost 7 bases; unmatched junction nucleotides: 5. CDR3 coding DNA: TGTGCCAGCAGCCCTTGGACTAGCGGGATTAATGAGCAGTTCTTC. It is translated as CASSPWTSGINEQFF.